This is a list of T cell receptor beta chains from one sample in a study of blood T cell repertoires in COVID-19. Generated by immunoSEQ multiplex PCR, the TCRdb table keeps only in-frame clones and is missing some. The sample holds 30,000 to 45,000 clones; roughly nine tenths are singletons and the top ten take roughly a fifth. The specimen sequenced was peripheral blood. The receptors originated from a man aged 70 or older with acute or convalescent COVID-19. Each CDR3 is given with its conserved first and last residue. D genes are given only for firm matches. Rows may omit the clone size; those that give it use once, few, many or a size class.

- | TRBJ1-1 | TRBV3-1/TRBV3-2 | - | TGTGCCAGCAGCCAGGACAGAGCCAACACTGAAGCTTTCTTT | CASSQDRANTEAFF
- | TRBJ2-3 | TRBV7-3 | - | TGTGCCAGCAGCTTCAGATTCTCTAGCACAGATACGCAGTATTTT | CASSFRFSSTDTQYF
- | TRBJ1-5 | TRBV7-2 | - | TGTGCCAGCAGCTTAGACATTTGGGGGGCCCAGCATTTT | CASSLDIWGAQHF
- | TRBJ2-5 | TRBV5-4 | few | TGTGCCAGCAGCTTGGCCGGAGAGACCCAGTACTTC | CASSLAGETQYF
- | TRBJ2-1 | TRBV6-5 | - | TGTGCCAGCAGTTACCCAGGTCGTAGTGAGCAGTTCTTC | CASSYPGRSEQFF
- | TRBJ2-7 | TRBV10-3 | few | TGTGCCATCAGTGAGTCCGACGAGCAGTACTTC | CAISESDEQYF
- | TRBJ2-5 | TRBV4-2 | - | TGTGCCAGCAGCCAAGCCACGGACACCCACGGGTCCCAGTACTTC | CASSQATDTHGSQYF
TRBD2 | TRBJ2-1 | TRBV7-3 | - | TGTGCCAGCAGCTTACCGACCGGGACTAGCGTACAGAAAAGCTCCTACAATGAGCAGTTCTTC | CASSLPTGTSVQKSSYNEQFF
- | TRBJ2-6 | TRBV5-1 | - | TGCGCCAGCAGCTTGGAAGGGGCGGACGGAACTGGGGCCAACGTCCTGACTTTC | CASSLEGADGTGANVLTF
TRBD2 | TRBJ2-1 | TRBV5-1 | - | TGCGCCAGCAGCTTGCTAGCGGGAGTGGTTGGTAATGAGCAGTTCTTC | CASSLLAGVVGNEQFF
- | TRBJ2-5 | TRBV6-2/TRBV6-3 | - | TGTGCCAGCAGTTTACAGGGTATTGCGACCCAGTACTTC | CASSLQGIATQYF
- | TRBJ1-1 | TRBV27 | once | TGTGCCAGCAGCGCCAACGAGGCCCCAGAAGCTTTCTTT | CASSANEAPEAFF
- | TRBJ1-1 | TRBV29-1 | medium-sized | TGCAGCGTTGATTTGGGGGGATGGACTGAAGCTTTCTTT | CSVDLGGWTEAFF
- | TRBJ2-7 | TRBV5-6 | - | TGTGCCAGCAGCAATAGCGGCTACGAGCAGTACTTC | CASSNSGYEQYF
TRBD1 | TRBJ1-5 | TRBV6-5 | - | TGTGCCAGCAGTCTCTCCAGGGGGGCGTATCAGCCCCAGCATTTT | CASSLSRGAYQPQHF
- | TRBJ1-2 | TRBV4-2 | - | TGTGCCAGCAGCTCTACGGCGGGGAATGGCTACACCTTC | CASSSTAGNGYTF
TRBD2 | TRBJ2-5 | TRBV4-1 | - | TGCGCCAGCAGCACTGGGAGGGTAGGGAGGGTGGAGACCCAGTACTTC | CASSTGRVGRVETQYF
TRBD1 | TRBJ1-2 | TRBV2 | - | TGTGCCACCACCAGGGGGATAAGCTATGGCTACACCTTC | CATTRGISYGYTF
TRBD1 | TRBJ1-1 | TRBV7-2 | - | TGTGCCAGCAGCCCATACGGACAGGGGGCGCCTGAAGCTTTCTTT | CASSPYGQGAPEAFF
- | TRBJ2-3 | TRBV5-1 | - | TGCGCCAGCAGCTTGACCCGGGGCCAGGGGACAGATACGCAGTATTTT | CASSLTRGQGTDTQYF
TRBD1 | TRBJ2-7 | TRBV4-3 | - | TGCGCCAGCAGCCAATTATCGGAGGACAGGGACTACGAGCAGTACTTC | CASSQLSEDRDYEQYF
- | TRBJ1-3 | TRBV18 | - | TGTGCCAGCTCAAATTTTGGACAGAACTCTGGAAACACCATATATTTT | CASSNFGQNSGNTIYF
- | TRBJ1-1 | TRBV28 | few | TGTGCCAGCAGTTTATTAGGGGGTGGTCCAGCTGAAGCTTTCTTT | CASSLLGGGPAEAFF
TRBD1 | TRBJ1-3 | TRBV15 | - | TGTGCCACCAGCAGAGATCGGCCGGGACAGGGGTACTCTGGAAACACCATATATTTT | CATSRDRPGQGYSGNTIYF
TRBD1 | TRBJ1-5 | TRBV7-9 | - | TGTGCCAGCAGCTTCGGGACAGAGAATCAGCCCCAGCATTTT | CASSFGTENQPQHF
- | TRBJ1-2 | TRBV14 | - | TGTGCCAGCAGCCAAGACAGAACCTATGGCTACACCTTC | CASSQDRTYGYTF
TRBD2 | TRBJ2-7 | TRBV7-2 | - | TGTGCCAGCAGCTTCTCCGGGACTAGGTCCCACGAGCAGTACTTC | CASSFSGTRSHEQYF
TRBD2 | TRBJ2-1 | TRBV2 | once | TGTGCCAGCAGCGGACTAGCGGGTTTCTCCTACAATGAGCAGTTCTTC | CASSGLAGFSYNEQFF
- | TRBJ2-1 | TRBV19 | - | TGTGCCAGTGGACAACGCGGAATAACAGTTCACAATGAGCAGTTCTTC | CASGQRGITVHNEQFF
- | TRBJ1-4 | TRBV19 | few | TGTGCCAGTAGGGCAGGGGAAATCGACTCGACTAATGAAAAACTGTTTTTT | CASRAGEIDSTNEKLFF
- | TRBJ2-5 | TRBV6-2/TRBV6-3 | - | TGTGCCAGCAGTTTCCTCGGAGCCCAAGAGACCCAGTACTTC | CASSFLGAQETQYF
TRBD1 | TRBJ2-3 | TRBV6-2/TRBV6-3 | - | TGTGCCAGCAGTGCGCCGGGACAGGGCGTAGATACGCAGTATTTT | CASSAPGQGVDTQYF
TRBD1 | TRBJ2-1 | TRBV24-1 | - | TGTGCCACCAGTGCCTCAGGGGGCACATACAATGAGCAGTTCTTC | CATSASGGTYNEQFF
- | TRBJ2-7 | TRBV7-6 | - | TGTGCCAGCAGCTTAGCGCTCGAGGGTCGGTATGGGCAGTACTTC | CASSLALEGRYGQYF
TRBD1 | TRBJ2-1 | TRBV11-3 | - | TGTGCCAGCAGCTTTAGGACAGGGGGGGAGCAGTTCTTC | CASSFRTGGEQFF
TRBD2 | TRBJ2-3 | TRBV7-9 | - | TGTGCCAGCAGCCCGACTAGCGGGAGCCCAGATACGCAGTATTTT | CASSPTSGSPDTQYF
TRBD1 | TRBJ1-1 | TRBV7-9 | - | TGTGCCAGCAGCTTTATTGCAGGGGGTACTGAAGCTTTCTTT | CASSFIAGGTEAFF
TRBD1 | TRBJ1-2 | TRBV18 | - | TGTGCCAGCTCACCCGACAGGGGGCACAGCTACACCTTC | CASSPDRGHSYTF